This T cell receptor (beta chain) was identified during a study of T cell responses to AZD1222 COVID-19 vaccine (dated by TCRdb to the early 2020s). For context, the study as a whole: A total of about 250 trial participants underwent TCR sequencing, of whom 200 to 220 had received two doses of AZD1222 and 26 had received two doses of the MenACWY control vaccine. Enrollment into the trials was organized by age into subgroups of 18-55, 56-69 and 70-plus years, and those subgroups contained about 160, 30 and 59 TCR-sequenced participants, respectively.

The CDR3 numbers 14 residues from cysteine through phenylalanine. Only the CDR3 DNA stays, 42 bases, in frame from base 1. Via the germline V gene (reference sequence), CDR1 is MNHEY and CDR2 SMNVEV. V loses 0 bases of germline sequence and J loses 5 bases, and the interval between the two ends is 7 bases. For this clone: Its antigen is not yet known. Nothing much larger sits one base from this clone, and base qualities are not available.

The CDR3 regions of human TCRbeta chains were analyzed by immunosequencing. On the study's bioinformatics: Repertoire TCRs were matched against a reference library of SARS-CoV-2-specific TCRs generated with the MIRA antigen-specificity platform. Breadth meant the fraction of unique TCRs that were SARS-CoV-2-associated, whereas depth meant the fraction of total T cells that were SARS-CoV-2-associated. Using the MIRA data, every spike-specific TCR was mapped to the spike region that the TCR reacted to and assigned to either a CD4 or a CD8 class. Log10-transformed breadth and depth values were compared by one-way ANOVA with Sidak's multiple comparisons tests. Sourced from immuneACCESS, this table was stored by TCRdb with only in-frame sequences that have V and J called. A share of the clones is absent; for the studies checked, an unresolved V gene accounts for under half, and the remainder has no known explanation. The V and J calls and clone size were taken over from that table, and D and trimming were inferred from the DNA. The sample table contains around 110,000 clones; only one count was recorded for roughly 91% of them. The leading ten clones occupy around 8% of the sample.

What this sample's time point label stands for: about 28 days (+/-7) after the second vaccine dose. AZD1222 recipients with second doses at about 4 weeks or about 12 weeks were pooled, because spike-specific TCR depth and breadth did not differ between schedules. Vaccinee samples came from UK trials COV001 and COV002, including a single-blind randomized controlled phase 2/3 trial of AZD1222 (ChAdOx1 nCoV-19) in healthy adults. Trial participant PBMC samples were collected at day 0 and day 28 after the second dose for TCRbeta chain sequencing. Broader findings and caveats from the paper: Reportedly, almost half of the unique spike-specific TCRs recognized epitopes lying outside the regions that are mutated in the B.1.351 and B.1.1.7 variants. Vaccine-associated CD4 TCRs spanned the whole spike protein, with dominant responses in regions 160-218 and 743-854. In the small 56-69-year group, the increase in depth fell short of significance, most likely because of low power. After two AZD1222 doses, both the breadth and the depth of spike-specific TCRs were significantly higher than at day 0 and than in MenACWY recipients. Participants were mostly white British, with more females than males. The authors suggested clonal diversity may have been underestimated. Only six AZD1222 recipients were SARS-CoV-2 seropositive at baseline, limiting conclusions about previously exposed vaccinees. Because no day 14 peak-response samples were available, the repertoires could be characterized only after the peak T cell response.

This sequence originates from an adult who received the AZD1222 COVID-19 vaccine. The specimen comprised peripheral blood, sampled 28 days after the second AZD1222 dose. This sequence uses TRBV27 and TRBJ2-2; the D gene identity is not certain. The CDR3 amino acid sequence is: CASSLSTLTGELFF. The DNA reads as follows: TGTGCCAGCAGTTTATCCACATTAACCGGGGAGCTGTTTTTT.